This TCR beta chain was documented in a study of cytomegalovirus exposure and HLA in healthy donors. Study-wide findings and caveats: Most of the TCR beta V segments (in an earlier analysis) were productive either about 90% or about 30% of the time. Solely CMV serostatus was available to characterize immune exposure. The authors later linked a missense DCLRE1C variant to TCR beta V- and J-gene trimming.

Primers: 60 Vbeta forward and 13 Jbeta reverse. TCRdb keeps only in-frame clones here, not all; method: immunoSEQ multiplex PCR. This repertoire includes more than 40,000 clones. Trimming took off 2 bases at V and 3 bases at J, with 10 bases between the two ends. Germline V gives CDR1 KGHSY, CDR2 FQNENV. The CDR3 spans 15 residues. Points on this clone: Its antigen is still unknown.

The material sequenced was PBMCs. The genes are TRBV16 and TRBJ2-2, with a tentative D call TRBD1 (6 bases). The receptor was derived from a man aged 40-55 years in good health and CMV-seropositive. The CDR3 DNA is TGTGCCAGCAGCCAACGGGACACTCACACCGGGGAGCTGTTTTTT. Protein: CASSQRDTHTGELFF.